This TCR beta chain was obtained from a study of T cells after yellow fever vaccination. In TCRdb, the 5' RACE reads were re-called with MiXCR into one record per CDR3 protein. This sample yields about 310,000 distinct CDR3 sequences, of which roughly 3.5% are seen a single time; 20% to 30% belongs to the top ten. At least ten counts were recorded for this clonotype. Germline loops: CDR1 SGHRS, CDR2 YFSETQ. Trimming removed 0 bases from V and 0 bases from J, with 10 bases in between. The CDR3 runs to 17 residues. The J gene is TRBJ1-6, the V gene TRBV5-1; D is undetermined. This sequence was found in a man aged 18-30 years who received the YFV17D yellow fever vaccine. Here the sequenced sample was PBMCs, taken on the day of the yellow fever booster vaccination. The CDR3 bases are TGCGCCAGCAGCTTGGTCGGCAGGAACTCCTATAATTCACCCCTCCACTTT. Amino acids: CASSLVGRNSYNSPLHF.